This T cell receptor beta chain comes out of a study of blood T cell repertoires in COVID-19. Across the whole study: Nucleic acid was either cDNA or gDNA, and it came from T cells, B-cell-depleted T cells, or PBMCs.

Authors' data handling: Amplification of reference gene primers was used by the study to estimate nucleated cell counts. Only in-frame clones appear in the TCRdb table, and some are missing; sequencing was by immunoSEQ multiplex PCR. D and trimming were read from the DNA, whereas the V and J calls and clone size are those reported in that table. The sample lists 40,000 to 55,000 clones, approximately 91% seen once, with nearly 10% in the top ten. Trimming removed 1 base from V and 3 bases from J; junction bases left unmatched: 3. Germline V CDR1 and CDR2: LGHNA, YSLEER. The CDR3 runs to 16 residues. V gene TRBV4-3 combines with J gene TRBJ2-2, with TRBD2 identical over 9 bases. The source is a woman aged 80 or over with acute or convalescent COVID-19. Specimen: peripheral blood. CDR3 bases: TGCGCCAGCAGCCAAGGACTAGCGGAGCACACCGGGGAGCTGTTTTTT. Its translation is CASSQGLAEHTGELFF.